The 15 T cell receptor beta chains below were found in one sample sequenced in a study of technical replicates of blood from several donors. Libraries were prepared by immunoSEQ multiplex PCR; TCRdb keeps only in-frame clonotypes and omits some of them. The data hold under 95,000 clones, with around 94% observed a single time. The sequenced sample was T cells isolated from PBMCs. The source is a human donor in good health.

This clone was detected only once. This sequence joins TRBV5-4 and TRBJ1-4; possible D gene TRBD1, 6 bases. Germline V gene sequence: CDR1 SGHNT, CDR2 YYREEE (reference sequence). CDR3 size: 15 residues. The V end was cut by 3 bases, the J end by 5 bases, with 14 bases between. Written as DNA, the CDR3 is TGTGCCAGCAGCTCTCCTACCGGACAGAATGAAAAACTGTTTTTT. Translation gives CASSSPTGQNEKLFF.

This clone has just one count. The chain carries TRBV6-1 and TRBJ2-1; TRBD2 agrees at 8 bases. Germline V gene sequence: CDR1 MNHNS, CDR2 SASEGT. Germline trimming cut 2 bases from V and 0 bases from J; bases unmatched to any gene: 3. This CDR3 comprises 16 residues. The CDR3 sequence: CASSELAGTSYNEQFF. The CDR3 nucleotides read TGTGCCAGCAGTGAACTAGCGGGCACCTCCTACAATGAGCAGTTCTTC.

This chain connects TRBV10-3 to TRBJ1-3; 7 bases are shared with TRBD1. This CDR3 comprises 15 residues. The junction had 11 bases not matched to a gene; V was cut back by 5 bases and J by 7 bases. Germline loops: CDR1 ENHRY, CDR2 SYGVKD. This CDR3 is CAISLTGDEWNTIYF. CDR3 in DNA: TGTGCCATCAGTCTAACAGGGGATGAGTGGAACACCATATATTTT.

The rearrangement joins TRBV9 to TRBJ1-2; 8 positions match TRBD1. The CDR3 runs to 14 residues. The junction had 6 bases not matched to a gene; V was cut back by 0 bases and J by 8 bases. Germline CDR1 SGDLS, CDR2 YYNGEE. The CDR3 is CASSVADREGGYTF. The CDR3 nucleotides are TGTGCCAGCAGCGTAGCGGACAGGGAGGGAGGCTACACCTTC.

The chain employs TRBV5-1 and TRBJ2-7, with D maybe TRBD2 (5 bases). Germline V CDR1 and CDR2: SGHRS, YFSETQ. With 0 bases removed from V and 2 bases from J, the gap between germline ends came to 9 bases. The CDR3 length is 14 residues. The CDR3 DNA reads TGCGCCAGCAGCTTGGGGACTGCCGCCTACGAGCAGTACTTC. Encoded protein: CASSLGTAAYEQYF. Supplemented by reference TRBV5-1 and TRBJ2-7, the full variable domain reads KAGVTQTPRYLIKTRGQQVTLSCSPISGHRSVSWYQQTPGQGLQFLFEYFSETQRNKGNFPGRFSGRQFSNSRSEMNVSTLELGDSALYLCASSLGTAAYEQYFGPGTRLTVT.

The rearrangement links TRBV5-1 to TRBJ2-3; D possibly corresponds to TRBD2 (6 bases). The length of the CDR3 is 15 residues. Trimming stripped 0 bases from V and 6 bases from J, with 14 bases between. Germline CDR1 SGHRS, CDR2 YFSETQ. CDR3 sequence (DNA): TGCGCCAGCAGCTTGGCCGGGACTGGAGGGGATACGCAGTATTTT. This sequence encodes CASSLAGTGGDTQYF.

The chain uses TRBV27 and TRBJ1-2; no clear D. CDR3 length: 13 amino acids. Germline lookup yields CDR1 MNHEY and CDR2 SMNVEV (reference sequence). Trimming pared 3 bases from V and 0 bases from J, leaving 5 bases between. The chain's CDR3 is CASSFTANYGYTF. The DNA of the CDR3 is TGTGCCAGCAGTTTCACGGCTAACTATGGCTACACCTTC.

The CDR3 DNA is TGTGCCAGCGGGGGGGGTTCCCCTGAAGCTTTCTTT. Translating it yields CASGGGSPEAFF. V usage is TRBV7-8 and J usage is TRBJ1-1; TRBD1 is a possible D gene (5 bases). From germline, CDR1 is SGHVS and CDR2 FQNEAQ. Trimming took 8 bases from V and 6 from J, leaving 13 bases between them. The CDR3 length is 12 residues.

The table lists this clone with a count of one. The rearrangement uses TRBV29-1 and TRBJ2-3; 9 bases are shared with TRBD2. The CDR3 spans 15 residues. Looked up from germline, CDR1 is SQVTM and CDR2 is ANQGSEA. The V and J ends lost 7 bases and 6 bases, in that order; junction bases with no gene match: 14. The CDR3 nucleotides read TGCAGCGCTGACACGGGGGCGGGAGGGGTTGATACGCAGTATTTT. Translating it yields CSADTGAGGVDTQYF.

The chain employs TRBV6-4 and TRBJ1-2, with D unclear. Germline values: CDR1 MRHNA, CDR2 SNTAGT. This CDR3 region has 14 residues. V lost 6 bases, J lost 7 bases, and 18 bases lay in between. CDR3 nucleotides: TGTGCCAGCAGCCAGAACATTTTATCTTCTGGCTACACCTTC. Translation: CASSQNILSSGYTF.

This chain uses TRBV7-9 with TRBJ2-3; 10 positions agree with TRBD2. The J segment lost 0 bases and the V segment lost 1 base, leaving 7 bases of the junction unmatched. Germline-derived CDR1 and CDR2 are SEHNR and FQNEAQ (reference sequence). CDR3 length: 18 residues. The CDR3 coding sequence is TGTGCCAGCAGCTTAGAAATAACTAGCGGGGATAGCACAGATACGCAGTATTTT. Translating gives CASSLEITSGDSTDTQYF.

The chain couples TRBV2 to TRBJ1-5, with 7 nucleotides matching TRBD1. The V and J ends lost 0 bases and 4 bases, in that order; junction bases with no gene match: 6. CDR1 is SNHLY, CDR2 FYNNEI, per germline. CDR3 size: 16 residues. The chain's CDR3 is CASSEATGNPNQPQHF. The CDR3 DNA follows: TGTGCCAGCAGTGAAGCGACAGGGAATCCGAATCAGCCCCAGCATTTT. The variable domain in full, completed from reference TRBV2 and TRBJ1-5, reads EPEVTQTPSHQVTQMGQEVILRCVPISNHLYFYWYRQILGQKVEFLVSFYNNEISEKSEIFDDQFSVERPDGSNFTLKIRSTKLEDSAMYFCASSEATGNPNQPQHFGDGTRLSIL.

The chain combines TRBV7-6 with TRBJ2-2, with 8 bases matching TRBD2. The V and J ends lost 5 bases and 7 bases, in that order; junction bases with no gene match: 18. The length of the CDR3 is 18 residues. The germline CDR1 and CDR2 sequences are SGHVS and FNYEAQ. The CDR3 spells CASSLYQSGTSVGGELFF. The CDR3 DNA is TGTGCCAGCAGCCTCTACCAATCCGGGACTAGTGTCGGCGGGGAGCTGTTTTTT.

The J gene is TRBJ1-2, the V gene TRBV29-1; D is possibly TRBD1 (6 bases). Germline values: CDR1 SQVTM, CDR2 ANQGSEA. The CDR3 consists of 13 residues. V gave up 3 bases and J gave up 4 bases, with 12 bases separating them. This chain's CDR3 is CSVEYKDSYGYTF. In DNA form, the CDR3 reads TGCAGCGTTGAGTACAAGGACAGCTATGGCTACACCTTC.

The CDR3 DNA reads as TGTGCCAGCAGTGAACGGTTCGCCTCTGGAAACACCATATATTTT. This encodes CASSERFASGNTIYF. The V call is TRBV6-1, the J call TRBJ1-3; no definite D call. The germline gives CDR1 MNHNS, CDR2 SASEGT. V lost 2 bases to trimming and J lost 0 bases, with 8 bases between them. The CDR3 loop spans 15 amino acids.